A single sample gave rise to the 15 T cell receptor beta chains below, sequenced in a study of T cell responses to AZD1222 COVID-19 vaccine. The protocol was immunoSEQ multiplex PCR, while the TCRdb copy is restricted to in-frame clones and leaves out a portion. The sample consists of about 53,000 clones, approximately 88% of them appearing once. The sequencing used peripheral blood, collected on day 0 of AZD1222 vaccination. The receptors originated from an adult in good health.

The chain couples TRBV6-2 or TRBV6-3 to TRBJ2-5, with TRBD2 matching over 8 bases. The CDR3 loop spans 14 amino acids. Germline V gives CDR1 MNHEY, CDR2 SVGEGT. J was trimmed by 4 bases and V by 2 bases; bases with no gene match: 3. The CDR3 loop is CASSYLGTRETQYF. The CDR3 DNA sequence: TGTGCCAGCAGTTACCTCGGGACTAGAGAGACCCAGTACTTC.

For the CDR3, the DNA is TGTGCCAGCAGCCCGAGGACGGGAGATACGCAGTATTTT. This gives the protein CASSPRTGDTQYF. The J gene is TRBJ2-3, the V gene TRBV7-9; D not certain. Germline assignment: CDR1 SEHNR and CDR2 FQNEAQ (reference sequence). V was cut by 5 bases and J by 5 bases, with 11 bases left in between. The CDR3 is 13 amino acids. Supplemented by reference TRBV7-9 and TRBJ2-3, the full variable domain reads DTGVSQNPRHKITKRGQNVTFRCDPISEHNRLYWYRQTLGQGPEFLTYFQNEAQLEKSRLLSDRFSAERPKGSFSTLEIQRTEQGDSAMYLCASSPRTGDTQYFGPGTRLTVL.

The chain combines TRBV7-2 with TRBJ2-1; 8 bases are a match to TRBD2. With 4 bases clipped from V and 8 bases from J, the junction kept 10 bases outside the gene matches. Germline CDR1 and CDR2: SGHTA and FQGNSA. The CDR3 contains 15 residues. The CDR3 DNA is TGTGCCAGCAGCTCCGAGCGGGAGTACTCCGATGAGCAGTTCTTC. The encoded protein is CASSSEREYSDEQFF.

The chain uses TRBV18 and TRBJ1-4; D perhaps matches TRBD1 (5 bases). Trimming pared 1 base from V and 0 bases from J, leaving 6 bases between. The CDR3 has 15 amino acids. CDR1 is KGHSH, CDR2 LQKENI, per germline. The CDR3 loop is CASSPRQSTNEKLFF. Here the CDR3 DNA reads TGTGCCAGCTCACCACGACAGTCAACTAATGAAAAACTGTTTTTT.

CDR3 region: CASSLRGRAFF. The CDR3 DNA reads TGTGCCAGCAGCTTAAGGGGGCGAGCTTTCTTT. V usage is TRBV11-2 and J usage is TRBJ1-1; 7 nucleotides align to TRBD1. The ends lost 2 bases at V and 10 bases at J; junction bases unmatched: 1. Per germline, CDR1 SGHAT and CDR2 FQNNGV. This CDR3 is 11 amino acids long.

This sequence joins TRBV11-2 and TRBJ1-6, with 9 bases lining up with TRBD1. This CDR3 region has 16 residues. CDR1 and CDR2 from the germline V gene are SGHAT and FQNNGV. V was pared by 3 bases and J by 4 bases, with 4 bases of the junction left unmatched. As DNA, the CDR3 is TGTGCCAGCAGCTTCGGGACAGGGCAGTATAATTCACCCCTCCACTTT. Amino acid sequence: CASSFGTGQYNSPLHF.

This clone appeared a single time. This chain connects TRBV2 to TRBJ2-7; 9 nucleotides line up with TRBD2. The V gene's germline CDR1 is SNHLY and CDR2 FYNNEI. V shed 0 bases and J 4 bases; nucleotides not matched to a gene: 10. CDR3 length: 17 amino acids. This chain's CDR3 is CASSEAEASGNRYEQYF. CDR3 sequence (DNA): TGTGCCAGCAGTGAAGCGGAGGCTAGCGGGAATCGGTACGAGCAGTACTTC.

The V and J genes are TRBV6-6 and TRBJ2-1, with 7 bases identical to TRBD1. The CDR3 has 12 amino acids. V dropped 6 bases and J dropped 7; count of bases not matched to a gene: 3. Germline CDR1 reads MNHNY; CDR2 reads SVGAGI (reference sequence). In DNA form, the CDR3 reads TGTGCCAGCAGCGCACAGGGGAATGAGCAGTTCTTC. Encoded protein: CASSAQGNEQFF.

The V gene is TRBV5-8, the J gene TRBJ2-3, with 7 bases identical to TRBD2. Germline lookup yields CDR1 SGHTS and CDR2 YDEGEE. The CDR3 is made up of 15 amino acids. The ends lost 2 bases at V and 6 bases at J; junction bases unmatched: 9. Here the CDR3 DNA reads TGTGCCAGCAGCTTACAAGCGGGATATGGGGATACGCAGTATTTT. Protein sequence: CASSLQAGYGDTQYF.

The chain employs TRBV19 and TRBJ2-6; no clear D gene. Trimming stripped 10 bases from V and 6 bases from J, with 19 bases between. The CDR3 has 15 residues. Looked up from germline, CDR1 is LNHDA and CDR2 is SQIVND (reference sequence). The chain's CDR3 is CATGFSAPEANVLTF. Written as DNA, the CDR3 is TGTGCCACGGGCTTCAGCGCCCCAGAGGCCAACGTCCTGACTTTC.

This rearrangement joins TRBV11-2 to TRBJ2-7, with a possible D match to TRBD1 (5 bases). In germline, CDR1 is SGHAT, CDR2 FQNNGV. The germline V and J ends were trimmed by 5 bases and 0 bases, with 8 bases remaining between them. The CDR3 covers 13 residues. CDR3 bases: TGTGCCAGCAGCCCAGGGTTCTCCTACGAGCAGTACTTC. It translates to CASSPGFSYEQYF. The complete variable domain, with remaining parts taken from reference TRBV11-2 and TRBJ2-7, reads EAGVAQSPRYKIIEKRQSVAFWCNPISGHATLYWYQQILGQGPKLLIQFQNNGVVDDSQLPKDRFSAERLKGVDSTLKIQPAKLEDSAVYLCASSPGFSYEQYFGPGTRLTVT.

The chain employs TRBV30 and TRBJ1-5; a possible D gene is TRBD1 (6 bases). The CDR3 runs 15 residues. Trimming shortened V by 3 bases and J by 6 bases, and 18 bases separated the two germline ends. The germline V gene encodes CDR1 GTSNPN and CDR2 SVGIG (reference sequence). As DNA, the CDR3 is TGTGCCTGGAGGTCCCCCGACAGGTCCGGTCAGCCCCAGCATTTT. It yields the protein CAWRSPDRSGQPQHF.

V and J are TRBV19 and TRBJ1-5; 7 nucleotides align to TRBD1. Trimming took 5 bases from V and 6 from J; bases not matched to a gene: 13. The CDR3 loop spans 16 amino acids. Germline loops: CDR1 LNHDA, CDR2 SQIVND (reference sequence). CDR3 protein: CASSSSRGRLGQPQHF. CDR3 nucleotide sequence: TGTGCCAGTAGTTCAAGTAGGGGGCGCTTGGGTCAGCCCCAGCATTTT.

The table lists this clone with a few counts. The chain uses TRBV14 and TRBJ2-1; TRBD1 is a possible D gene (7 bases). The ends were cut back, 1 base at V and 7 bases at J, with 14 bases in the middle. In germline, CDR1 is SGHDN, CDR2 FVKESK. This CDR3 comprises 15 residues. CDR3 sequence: CASSQGRGQKNEQFF. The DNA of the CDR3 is TGTGCCAGCAGCCAAGGGAGGGGGCAAAAGAATGAGCAGTTCTTC.

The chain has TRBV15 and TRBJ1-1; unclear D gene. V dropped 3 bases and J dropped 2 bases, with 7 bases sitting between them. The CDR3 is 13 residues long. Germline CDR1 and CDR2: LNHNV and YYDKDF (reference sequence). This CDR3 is CATSRGYNTEAFF. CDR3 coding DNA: TGTGCCACCAGCAGGGGCTACAACACTGAAGCTTTCTTT.